The clone carrying this T cell receptor beta chain was seen a handful of times. The data were obtained in a study of blood T cell repertoires in COVID-19. Study-level background: T cells, B-cell-depleted T cells, or PBMCs supplied cDNA or gDNA.

Sequencing used immunoSEQ multiplex PCR; TCRdb keeps in-frame clones, though not all of them. The table shows a few hundred thousand clones, with around 89% occurring only once. The CDR3 totals 19 residues. The germline CDR1 and CDR2 sequences are LNHDA and SQIVND (reference sequence). Germline trimming cut 8 bases from V and 7 bases from J; bases unmatched to any gene: 24. Material: peripheral blood. This receptor was obtained from a woman aged 45-59 years with COVID-19, enrolled during active disease. The chain carries TRBV19 and TRBJ1-3; 9 nucleotides align to TRBD1. In DNA form, the CDR3 reads TGTGCCAGTCGCAGGCGGGGACAGGGAGGCCAGACCTCGTCGAACACCATATATTTT. Residues: CASRRRGQGGQTSSNTIYF.